Listed below are T cell receptor beta chains from one sample, sequenced in a study of blood T cell repertoires in COVID-19. Here immunoSEQ multiplex PCR was the method, and the copy in TCRdb shows in-frame clones only, minus some. The sample includes around 95,000 clones, 80% of them seen just once. The sequenced sample consisted of peripheral blood. Source of these receptors: an older woman with acute or convalescent COVID-19. The CDR3 runs from the conserved cysteine through the conserved F or W. The order of the fields is CDR3 protein, CDR3 DNA, clone size, V gene, D gene, CDR3 length, J gene. The D gene is left open where the match is weak. Size is omitted from some rows. Given values are once, few, many or a class for expanded clones.

CASSQAEFYEQYF	TGTGCCAGCAGCCAAGCTGAGTTCTACGAGCAGTACTTC	few	TRBV3-1/TRBV3-2	.	13	TRBJ2-7
CASSLGEGQPQHF	TGTGCCAGCAGTTTGGGGGAGGGTCAGCCCCAGCATTTT	few	TRBV6-5	.	13	TRBJ1-5
CASSGYRGLDSGNTIYF	TGTGCCAGCAGCGGTTACAGGGGGCTTGACTCTGGAAACACCATATATTTT	.	TRBV9	TRBD1	17	TRBJ1-3
CASSDGGAVSNEQFF	TGTGCCAGCAGTGACGGGGGGGCCGTTAGTAATGAGCAGTTCTTC	.	TRBV25-1	TRBD2	15	TRBJ2-1
CASSFRENTEAFF	TGTGCCAGCAGCTTCAGGGAGAACACTGAAGCTTTCTTT	.	TRBV11-3	.	13	TRBJ1-1
CAWQGQGNNQPQHF	TGTGCCTGGCAGGGACAGGGGAACAATCAGCCCCAGCATTTT	few	TRBV30	TRBD1	14	TRBJ1-5
CASSVLGSQPQHF	TGTGCCAGCAGTGTCCTGGGCAGTCAGCCCCAGCATTTT	.	TRBV27	.	13	TRBJ1-5
CASSVQGADGYTF	TGTGCCAGCAGCGTACAGGGGGCGGATGGCTACACCTTC	few	TRBV9	TRBD1	13	TRBJ1-2
CASSLDSAAFF	TGTGCCAGCAGCTTGGACAGTGCGGCTTTCTTT	.	TRBV5-5	.	11	TRBJ1-1
CASSGSYEQYF	TGTGCCAGCAGTGGCAGCTACGAGCAGTACTTC	few	TRBV2	.	11	TRBJ2-7
CASSLGLGQSYEQYF	TGTGCCAGCAGCTTAGGCTTGGGACAGAGCTACGAGCAGTACTTC	few	TRBV11-3	TRBD1	15	TRBJ2-7
CASSDRVGGYTF	TGTGCCAGCAGTGACAGGGTCGGTGGCTACACCTTC	.	TRBV28	TRBD1	12	TRBJ1-2
CASRTGRLGTEAFF	TGTGCCAGCAGGACAGGGAGGTTAGGAACTGAAGCTTTCTTT	.	TRBV6-5	TRBD1	14	TRBJ1-1
CASSYTGGSSPLHF	TGTGCCAGCAGCTATACAGGGGGTAGTTCACCCCTCCACTTT	.	TRBV9	TRBD1	14	TRBJ1-6
CASGPRTGPEAFF	TGTGCCAGCGGACCGAGGACAGGGCCTGAAGCTTTCTTT	.	TRBV7-8	TRBD1	13	TRBJ1-1
CASSYLGLYEQYF	TGTGCCAGCAGTTATCTAGGACTCTACGAGCAGTACTTC	once	TRBV2	.	13	TRBJ2-7
CAWSLAGNEKLFF	TGTGCCTGGAGTCTTGCAGGGAACGAAAAACTGTTTTTT	.	TRBV30	.	13	TRBJ1-4
CASSGGQGTREQYF	TGTGCCAGCAGCGGAGGCCAGGGGACGCGCGAGCAGTACTTC	.	TRBV9	.	14	TRBJ2-7
CASSQRGPLNYGYTF	TGTGCCAGCAGCCAAAGGGGGCCCCTTAACTATGGCTACACCTTC	few	TRBV3-1/TRBV3-2	TRBD1	15	TRBJ1-2
CASSFPDEKLFF	TGTGCCAGCAGTTTTCCGGATGAAAAACTGTTTTTT	.	TRBV28	.	12	TRBJ1-4
CASSLRREYSPLHF	TGTGCCAGCAGCTTAAGACGGGAGTATTCACCCCTCCACTTT	.	TRBV11-1	.	14	TRBJ1-6
CASSELGTGQGSTETQYF	TGTGCCAGCAGTGAACTAGGAACCGGACAGGGAAGCACAGAGACCCAGTACTTC	.	TRBV6-1	TRBD1	18	TRBJ2-5
CASSLSGGFGQPQHF	TGTGCCAGCAGCCTTTCGGGGGGGTTCGGGCAGCCCCAGCATTTT	.	TRBV3-1/TRBV3-2	.	15	TRBJ1-5
CASSPDRRAGGIQYF	TGCGCCAGCAGCCCCGACAGGCGGGCAGGAGGTATCCAGTACTTC	.	TRBV5-1	.	15	TRBJ2-5
CASRAGGSSYGYTF	TGTGCCAGCAGGGCAGGGGGCTCGTCCTATGGCTACACCTTC	.	TRBV6-5	TRBD1	14	TRBJ1-2
CASSTPQGSSGNTIYF	TGTGCCAGCAGCACCCCGCAAGGGAGCTCTGGAAACACCATATATTTT	.	TRBV11-2	.	16	TRBJ1-3